These 21 T cell receptor beta chains share one sample of origin, sequenced in a study of tumor-infiltrating lymphocytes in primary liver carcinoma. From around 520 ng of total RNA, TCR beta-specific cDNA was reverse-transcribed using a constant-region primer. Three nested multiplex PCR rounds, a slightly modified ARM-PCR, produced the libraries for TCR beta. The opening two PCR rounds, around 10 cycles each, paired TRBV1-TRBV30 forward primers with a C-beta reverse primer. TCRdb passed the multiplex PCR reads through MiXCR, listing each CDR3 protein once. The table records roughly 78,000 distinct CDR3 sequences, 65% to 75% of them present only once. Investigators took RNA and DNA out together from 20-30 mg of unsorted bulk tissue. The sample comprised liver tumor tissue from sampling region 4. Stated subset: tumor region T4, right-lateral pole. The receptors derive from a woman aged 60-75 years with primary liver carcinoma and hepatitis B virus infection.

This clonotype appeared once. One junction end disagrees with the germline gene, perhaps due to a read error. CDR3 nucleotides: TGTGTCAGCAGTTCCGGGGCGAAATATGGCTACACCTTC. Protein sequence: CVSSSGAKYGYTF. The genes are TRBV11-2 and TRBJ1-2; tentative D call: TRBD1 (5 bases). From germline, CDR1 is SGHAT and CDR2 FQNNGV. CDR3 length equals 13 residues.

This clonotype appeared many times. The chain carries TRBV28 and TRBJ2-1; D is undetermined. This CDR3 spans 13 amino acids. CDR1 MDHEN and CDR2 SYDVKM come from the germline V gene. Between the trimmed V and J ends, which lost 3 bases and 5 bases, there was a span of 8 bases. This chain's CDR3 is CASSLGLNNEQFF. CDR3 nucleotide sequence: TGTGCCAGCAGTTTGGGGTTGAACAATGAGCAGTTCTTC.

The V call is TRBV5-1, the J call TRBJ2-3; D is unclear. This CDR3 contains 16 residues. The V and J ends lost 0 bases and 5 bases respectively, with 16 bases between them. Germline V gene lookup returns CDR1 SGHRS and CDR2 YFSETQ. CDR3 in DNA: TGCGCCAGCAGCTTGGGATTTCGGGCCCGCCAAGATACGCAGTATTTT. Translation: CASSLGFRARQDTQYF.

In regard to this clonotype: The junction shows a germline mismatch at one end, possibly a read error. The chain couples TRBV28 to TRBJ1-2, with D hard to call. The CDR3 is made up of 14 amino acids. Germline values: CDR1 MDHEN, CDR2 SYDVKM. Here the CDR3 DNA reads TGTGCCAGCTGTTTGCTCAACAAGAACTATGGCTACACCTTC. Protein product: CASCLLNKNYGYTF.

Remarks on this clonotype: The conserved phenylalanine or tryptophan normally closing the CDR3 is absent here, so this likely arose from a read error. The chain combines TRBV5-1 with TRBJ2-1; the D gene could be TRBD1 or TRBD2 (8 bases each). CDR1 is SGHRS and CDR2 is YFSETQ in the germline V gene. V gave up 8 bases and J gave up 9 bases, with 39 bases separating them. The CDR3 is 20 amino acids. The CDR3 loop is CASSPLADRAGTSRQREQFS. Written as DNA, the CDR3 is TGCGCCAGTAGCCCCCTGGCGGACAGGGCAGGGACTAGTAGGCAGCGTGAGCAGTTCTCC.

About this clonotype: A much larger clone differs from this one at a single base, so this may be a read error. The chain has TRBV7-9 and TRBJ2-2; 7 bases match TRBD1. The CDR3 is made up of 14 amino acids. Germline V gene data show CDR1 as SEHNR and CDR2 as FQNEAQ (reference sequence). V lost 7 bases and J lost 1; bases outside the gene matches: 3. DNA of the CDR3: TGTGCCAGCAACCGGACAGGGAACACCGGGGAGCTGTTTTTT. Residues: CASNRTGNTGELFF.

In this sample, this clonotype turned up many times. The gene calls are TRBV28 and TRBJ1-6; D perhaps matches TRBD1 (6 bases). V was pared by 0 bases and J by 5 bases, with 8 bases between. This CDR3 region has 15 residues. Germline CDR1 reads MDHEN; CDR2 reads SYDVKM. CDR3 nucleotides: TGTGCCAGCAGTTTATGGCAGGGGCATAATTCACCCCTCCACTTT. It translates to CASSLWQGHNSPLHF.

The count of this clonotype is one. The conserved closing phenylalanine or tryptophan is absent in this CDR3, likely reflecting a read error. It is unclear where the CDR3 begins or ends on the DNA, so no DNA is shown, and the CDR3 is as TCRdb lists it. V is TRBV11-2 and J is TRBJ2-2. The length of the CDR3 is 13 amino acids, counting both ends. Germline V CDR1 and CDR2: SGHAT, FQNNGV. The CDR3 loop is CVSSLDRTGELFS.

This clonotype was picked up many times. CDR3 sequence reads: CASSKEMEGTEAFF. CDR3 coding DNA: TGTGCCAGCAGTAAAGAAATGGAGGGGACTGAAGCTTTCTTT. The chain couples TRBV6-1 to TRBJ1-1; tentative D call: TRBD1 (5 bases). V was trimmed by 5 bases and J by 5 bases, leaving 15 bases between them. The germline V gene encodes CDR1 MNHNS and CDR2 SASEGT. This CDR3 spans 14 amino acids.

Notes on this clonotype: One end of the junction varies from germline; a read error may be responsible. V is TRBV11-2 and J is TRBJ1-2; D is possibly TRBD1 (5 bases). This CDR3 has 17 residues. Germline V gene lookup returns CDR1 SGHAT and CDR2 FQNNGV. CDR3: CASSLDLIRALRYGYTF. CDR3 nucleotides: TGTGCCAGCAGCTTAGATCTGATCAGGGCCCTGCGCTATGGCTACACCTTT.

The V call is TRBV5-1, the J call TRBJ2-1; TRBD2 aligns across 10 bases. V dropped 3 bases and J dropped 9; count of bases not matched to a gene: 6. Germline CDR1 SGHRS, CDR2 YFSETQ. This CDR3 has 14 residues. Written as DNA, the CDR3 is TGCGCCAGCAGCTCTAGCGGGAGTAGGATTGAGCAGTTCTTC. The encoded protein is CASSSSGSRIEQFF.

This chain connects TRBV6-6 to TRBJ1-1; 9 bases agree with TRBD1. There are 14 residues in the CDR3. CDR1 and CDR2 from the germline V gene are MNHNY and SVGAGI (reference sequence). V shed 9 bases, J shed 10 bases, and the junction held 15 bases outside the gene matches. In DNA, the CDR3 is TGTGCCAGTAATATACGGACAGGGGACAATGGAGCTTTCTTT. It is translated as CASNIRTGDNGAFF.

With regard to this clonotype: This may arise from a read error, as a much more abundant clone is one base away. The chain carries TRBV30 and TRBJ2-2, with no clear D. Germline values: CDR1 GTSNPN, CDR2 SVGIG (reference sequence). The ends were cut back, 5 bases at V and 5 bases at J, with 9 bases in the middle. The CDR3 totals 12 residues. The CDR3 protein is CAWLSMTGELFF. CDR3 in DNA: TGTGCCTGGCTATCTATGACCGGGGAGCTGTTTTTT.

About this clonotype: One base away lies a much larger clone, so this may be a sequencing read error. The gene calls are TRBV28 and TRBJ2-2; D is unclear. This CDR3 spans 13 amino acids. Germline assignment: CDR1 MDHEN and CDR2 SYDVKM. The V gene lost 3 bases and the J gene lost 6 bases, with 8 bases spanning the gap. Here the CDR3 DNA reads TGTGCCAGCAGTTTGGAGTTGCCCGGGGAGCTGTTTTTT. Translation: CASSLELPGELFF. The variable domain in full, completed from reference TRBV28 and TRBJ2-2, reads DVKVTQSSRYLVKRTGEKVFLECVQDMDHENMFWYRQDPGLGLRLIYFSYDVKMKEKGDIPEGYSVSREKKERFSLILESASTNQTSMYLCASSLELPGELFFGEGSRLTVL.

With respect to this clonotype: The junction does not match germline at one end; this may be a read error. This chain's CDR3 is CTSGQGLNTEAFF. Here the CDR3 DNA reads TGTACCAGCGGACAAGGGTTGAACACTGAAGCTTTCTTT. V usage is TRBV28 and J usage is TRBJ1-1; weak D call: TRBD1 (5 bases). The germline CDR1 and CDR2 sequences are MDHEN and SYDVKM. The CDR3 spans 13 residues.

This clonotype was counted ten times or more. The rearrangement links TRBV7-9 to TRBJ2-1; 8 nucleotides match TRBD2. The CDR3 consists of 11 residues. From germline, CDR1 is SEHNR and CDR2 FQNEAQ (reference sequence). V dropped 11 bases and J dropped 8; count of bases not matched to a gene: 5. The CDR3 is CAGGLADEQFF. DNA of the CDR3: TGTGCCGGTGGACTAGCCGATGAGCAGTTCTTC.

Note on this clonotype: One end of the junction varies from germline; a read error may be responsible. J is TRBJ2-3 and V is TRBV11-2; no clear D gene. CDR1 is SGHAT and CDR2 is FQNNGV in the germline V gene. This CDR3 is 17 amino acids long. The DNA for the CDR3 is TGTGCCAGCAGCTTCCGCCCCGCTGGGATTAGCACAGATAGGCAGTATTTT. Translating it yields CASSFRPAGISTDRQYF.

This rearrangement joins TRBV11-2 to TRBJ2-1; 8 bases map to TRBD2. The CDR3 extends over 17 amino acids. V dropped 5 bases and J dropped 3; count of bases not matched to a gene: 12. Germline lookup yields CDR1 SGHAT and CDR2 FQNNGV. CDR3 amino acids: CASSPRGSGIIYNEQFF. DNA of the CDR3: TGTGCCAGCAGCCCCCGCGGTAGCGGGATTATCTACAATGAGCAGTTCTTC.

J is TRBJ1-2 and V is TRBV6-6; a possible D gene is TRBD1 (5 bases). V lost 7 bases to trimming and J lost 5 bases, with 20 bases between them. Germline V gene lookup returns CDR1 MNHNY and CDR2 SVGAGI (reference sequence). The CDR3 loop spans 15 amino acids. The CDR3 DNA reads as TGTGCCAGCACCCCAAGAGAGGGGCAGACTTATGGCTACACCTTC. Protein sequence: CASTPREGQTYGYTF.

On this clonotype itself: Likely a read error: the CDR3 ends without its conserved phenylalanine or tryptophan. The DNA of the CDR3 is TGTGCCAGCAGCTTAGGGGGACTATCGTACACGTCAGGTACGCAGTATTTA. Amino acid sequence: CASSLGGLSYTSGTQYL. The J gene is TRBJ2-3, the V gene TRBV11-2; TRBD2 matches at 7 bases. The J segment lost 8 bases and the V segment lost 1 base, leaving 15 bases of the junction unmatched. This CDR3 is built from 17 residues. Germline lookup yields CDR1 SGHAT and CDR2 FQNNGV.

The gene calls are TRBV11-1 and TRBJ2-1, with D perhaps TRBD2 (5 bases). Germline CDR1 is SGHAT and CDR2 is FQDESV (reference sequence). The CDR3 sequence is 13 residues long. V was pared by 5 bases and J by 14 bases, with 19 bases between. The CDR3 loop is CASSRLGLVEEFF. The CDR3 nucleotides are TGTGCCAGCAGCAGACTCGGATTAGTGGAGGAGTTCTTC. The entire variable domain, with the rest obtained from reference TRBV11-1 and TRBJ2-1, is as follows: EAEVAQSPRYKITEKSQAVAFWCDPISGHATLYWYRQILGQGPELLVQFQDESVVDDSQLPKDRFSAERLKGVDSTLKIQPAELGDSAMYLCASSRLGLVEEFFGPGTRLTVL.